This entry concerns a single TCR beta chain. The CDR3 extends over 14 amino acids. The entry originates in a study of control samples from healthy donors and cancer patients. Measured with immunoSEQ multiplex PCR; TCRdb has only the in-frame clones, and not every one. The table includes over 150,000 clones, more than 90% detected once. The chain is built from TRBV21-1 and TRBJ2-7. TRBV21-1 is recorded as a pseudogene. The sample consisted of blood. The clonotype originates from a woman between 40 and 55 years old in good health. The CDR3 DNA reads TGTGCCAGACCGGAATGTAGGGAAAGCTACGAGCAGTACTTC. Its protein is CARPECRESYEQYF.